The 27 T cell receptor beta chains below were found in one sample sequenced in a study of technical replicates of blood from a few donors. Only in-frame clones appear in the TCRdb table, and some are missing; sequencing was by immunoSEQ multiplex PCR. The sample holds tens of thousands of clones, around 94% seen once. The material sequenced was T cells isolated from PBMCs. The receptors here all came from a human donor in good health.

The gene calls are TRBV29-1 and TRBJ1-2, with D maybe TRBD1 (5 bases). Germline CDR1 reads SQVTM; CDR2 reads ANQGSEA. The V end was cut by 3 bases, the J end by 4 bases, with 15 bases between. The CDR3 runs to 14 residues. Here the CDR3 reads CSVEMSDSLYGYTF. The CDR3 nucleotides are TGCAGCGTTGAGATGAGCGACAGCCTCTATGGCTACACCTTC.

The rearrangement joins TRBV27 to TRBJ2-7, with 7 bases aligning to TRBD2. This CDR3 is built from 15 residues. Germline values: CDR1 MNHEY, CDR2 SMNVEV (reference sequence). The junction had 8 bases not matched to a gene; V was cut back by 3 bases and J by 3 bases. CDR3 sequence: CASSFGREYRYEQYF. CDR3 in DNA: TGTGCCAGCAGTTTCGGGCGGGAGTACCGCTACGAGCAGTACTTC.

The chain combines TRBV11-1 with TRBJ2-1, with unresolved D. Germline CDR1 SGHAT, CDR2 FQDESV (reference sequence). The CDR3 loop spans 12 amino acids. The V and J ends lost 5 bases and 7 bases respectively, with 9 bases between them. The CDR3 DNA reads TGTGCCAGCAGCCCCAAACGGAATGAGCAGTTCTTC. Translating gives CASSPKRNEQFF.

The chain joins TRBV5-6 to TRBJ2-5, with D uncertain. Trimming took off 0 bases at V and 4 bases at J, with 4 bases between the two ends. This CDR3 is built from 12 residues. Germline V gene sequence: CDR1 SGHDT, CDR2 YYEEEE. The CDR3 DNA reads TGTGCCAGCAGCTTGGCTCGAGAGACCCAGTACTTC. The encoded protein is CASSLARETQYF.

The CDR3 protein is CASTAGPYEQYF. CDR3 bases: TGTGCCAGCACAGCGGGGCCCTACGAGCAGTACTTC. J is TRBJ2-7 and V is TRBV28; the match to TRBD2 covers 7 bases. Germline assignment: CDR1 MDHEN and CDR2 SYDVKM. The CDR3 is 12 amino acids. The trim removed 7 bases at V and 2 bases at J, leaving 2 bases unmatched.

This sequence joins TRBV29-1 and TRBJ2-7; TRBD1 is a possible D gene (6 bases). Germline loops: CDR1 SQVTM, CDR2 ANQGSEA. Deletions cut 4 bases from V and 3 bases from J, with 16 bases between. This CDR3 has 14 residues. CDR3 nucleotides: TGCAGCGTTGTAGTCAGGGGAACTATCTACGAGCAGTACTTC. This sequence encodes CSVVVRGTIYEQYF.

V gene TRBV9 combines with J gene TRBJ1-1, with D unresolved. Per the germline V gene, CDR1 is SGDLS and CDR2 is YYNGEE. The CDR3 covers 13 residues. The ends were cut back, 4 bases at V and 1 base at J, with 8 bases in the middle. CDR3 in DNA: TGTGCCAGCAGCCCTAACAGGAACACTGAAGCTTTCTTT. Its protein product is CASSPNRNTEAFF.

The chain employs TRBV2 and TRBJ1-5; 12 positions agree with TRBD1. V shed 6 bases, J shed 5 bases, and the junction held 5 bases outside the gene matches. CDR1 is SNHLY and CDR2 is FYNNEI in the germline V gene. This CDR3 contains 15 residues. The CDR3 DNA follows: TGTGCCAGCAGCCAGGGACAGGGGGCAGATCAGCCCCAGCATTTT. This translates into CASSQGQGADQPQHF.

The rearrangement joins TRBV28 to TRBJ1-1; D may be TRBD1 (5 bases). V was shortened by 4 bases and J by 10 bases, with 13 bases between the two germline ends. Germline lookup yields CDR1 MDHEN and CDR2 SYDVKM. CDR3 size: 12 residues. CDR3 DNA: TGTGCCAGCAGTTCCCCGGGGGGAGGAGCTTTCTTT. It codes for CASSSPGGGAFF.

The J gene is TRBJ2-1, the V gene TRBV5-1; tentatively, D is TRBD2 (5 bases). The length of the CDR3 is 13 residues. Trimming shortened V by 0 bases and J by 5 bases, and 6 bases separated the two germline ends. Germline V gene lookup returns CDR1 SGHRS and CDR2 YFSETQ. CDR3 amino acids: CASSLGGDNEQFF. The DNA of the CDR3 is TGCGCCAGCAGCTTGGGGGGAGACAATGAGCAGTTCTTC. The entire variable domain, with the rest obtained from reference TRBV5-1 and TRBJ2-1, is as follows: KAGVTQTPRYLIKTRGQQVTLSCSPISGHRSVSWYQQTPGQGLQFLFEYFSETQRNKGNFPGRFSGRQFSNSRSEMNVSTLELGDSALYLCASSLGGDNEQFFGPGTRLTVL.

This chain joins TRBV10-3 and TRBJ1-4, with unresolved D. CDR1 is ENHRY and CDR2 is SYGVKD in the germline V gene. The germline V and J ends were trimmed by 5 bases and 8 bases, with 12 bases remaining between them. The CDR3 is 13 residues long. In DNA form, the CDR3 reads TGTGCCATCAGTCCGGTCGGGGTAGAAAAACTGTTTTTT. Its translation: CAISPVGVEKLFF.

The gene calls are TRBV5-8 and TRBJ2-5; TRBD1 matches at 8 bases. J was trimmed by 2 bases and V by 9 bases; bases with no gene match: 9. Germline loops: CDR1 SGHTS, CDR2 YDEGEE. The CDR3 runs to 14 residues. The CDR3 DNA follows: TGTGCCACCGGACAGGGAGTAAATCAAGAGACCCAGTACTTC. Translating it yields CATGQGVNQETQYF.

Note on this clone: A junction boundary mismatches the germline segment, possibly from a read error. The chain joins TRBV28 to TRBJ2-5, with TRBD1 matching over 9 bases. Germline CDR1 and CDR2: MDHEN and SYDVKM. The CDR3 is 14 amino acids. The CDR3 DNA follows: TGTGCCAGCAGTTTTACAGGGGGCGCAAAAAGTAGAAACTTC. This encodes CASSFTGGAKSRNF.

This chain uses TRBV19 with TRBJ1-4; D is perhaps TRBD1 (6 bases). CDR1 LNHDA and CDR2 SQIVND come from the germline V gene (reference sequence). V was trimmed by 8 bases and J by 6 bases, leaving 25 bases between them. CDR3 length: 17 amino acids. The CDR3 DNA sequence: TGTGCCAGTTCCCGCGAACTCACAGGGTGGGGAGATGAAAAACTGTTTTTT. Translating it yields CASSRELTGWGDEKLFF.

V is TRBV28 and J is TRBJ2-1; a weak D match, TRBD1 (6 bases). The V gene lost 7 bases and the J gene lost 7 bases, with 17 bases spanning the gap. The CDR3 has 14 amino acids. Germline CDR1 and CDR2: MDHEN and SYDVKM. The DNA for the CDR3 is TGTGCCAGCATGGTTCAGGGGATAGGGAATGAGCAGTTCTTC. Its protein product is CASMVQGIGNEQFF. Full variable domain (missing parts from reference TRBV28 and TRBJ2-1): DVKVTQSSRYLVKRTGEKVFLECVQDMDHENMFWYRQDPGLGLRLIYFSYDVKMKEKGDIPEGYSVSREKKERFSLILESASTNQTSMYLCASMVQGIGNEQFFGPGTRLTVL.

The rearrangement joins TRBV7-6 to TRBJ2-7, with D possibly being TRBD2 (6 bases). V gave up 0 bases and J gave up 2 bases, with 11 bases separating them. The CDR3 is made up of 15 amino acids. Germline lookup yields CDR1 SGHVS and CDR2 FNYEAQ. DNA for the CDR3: TGTGCCAGCAGCTTAGCCGTAGGGGAGGCCTACGAGCAGTACTTC. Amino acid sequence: CASSLAVGEAYEQYF. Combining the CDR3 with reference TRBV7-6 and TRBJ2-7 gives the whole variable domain GAGVSQSPRYKVTKRGQDVALRCDPISGHVSLYWYRQALGQGPEFLTYFNYEAQQDKSGLPNDRFSAERPEGSISTLTIQRTEQRDSAMYRCASSLAVGEAYEQYFGPGTRLTVT.

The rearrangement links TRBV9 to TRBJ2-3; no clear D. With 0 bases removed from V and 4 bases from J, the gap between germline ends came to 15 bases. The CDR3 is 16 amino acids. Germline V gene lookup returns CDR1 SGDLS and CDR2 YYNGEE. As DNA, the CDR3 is TGTGCCAGCAGCGTAGCTAAGGCTAGACCTTCAGATACGCAGTATTTT. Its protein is CASSVAKARPSDTQYF.

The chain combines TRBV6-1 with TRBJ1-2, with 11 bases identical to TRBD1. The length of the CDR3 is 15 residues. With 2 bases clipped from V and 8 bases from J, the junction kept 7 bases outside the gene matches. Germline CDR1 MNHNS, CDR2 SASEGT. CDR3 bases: TGTGCCAGCAGTGAACTAGGACAGGGGGCAAGCGGCTACACCTTC. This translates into CASSELGQGASGYTF.

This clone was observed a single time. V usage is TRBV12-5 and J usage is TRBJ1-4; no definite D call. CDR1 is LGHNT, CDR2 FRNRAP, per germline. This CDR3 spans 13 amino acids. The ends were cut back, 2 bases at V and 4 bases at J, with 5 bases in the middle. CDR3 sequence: CASGLRLNEKLFF. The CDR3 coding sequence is TGTGCTAGTGGTTTGCGTCTTAATGAAAAACTGTTTTTT.

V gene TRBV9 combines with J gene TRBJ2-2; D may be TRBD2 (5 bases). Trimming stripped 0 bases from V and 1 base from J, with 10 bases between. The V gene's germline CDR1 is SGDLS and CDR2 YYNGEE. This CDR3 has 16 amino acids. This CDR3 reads CASSVDRAGNTGELFF. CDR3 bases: TGTGCCAGCAGCGTAGATCGGGCGGGGAACACCGGGGAGCTGTTTTTT. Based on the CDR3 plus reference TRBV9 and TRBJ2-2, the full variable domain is DSGVTQTPKHLITATGQRVTLRCSPRSGDLSVYWYQQSLDQGLQFLIQYYNGEERAKGNILERFSAQQFPDLHSELNLSSLELGDSALYFCASSVDRAGNTGELFFGEGSRLTVL.

CDR3 bases: TGTGCCAGCAGCCCGACCCTGGGACAGGGAGGCGCAGGCTACACCTTC. As protein: CASSPTLGQGGAGYTF. This chain connects TRBV5-6 to TRBJ1-2; 9 bases agree with TRBD1. The V gene end was trimmed by 4 bases and the J gene end by 8 bases; junction bases not matched to a gene: 15. This CDR3 is 16 amino acids long. Germline V lookup: CDR1 SGHDT, CDR2 YYEEEE.

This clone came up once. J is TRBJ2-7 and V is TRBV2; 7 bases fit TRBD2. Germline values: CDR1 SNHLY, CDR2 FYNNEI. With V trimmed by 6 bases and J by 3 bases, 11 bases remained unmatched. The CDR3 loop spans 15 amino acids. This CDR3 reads CASRNPASGNYEQYF. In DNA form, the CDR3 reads TGTGCCAGCAGAAACCCGGCTAGCGGAAACTACGAGCAGTACTTC.

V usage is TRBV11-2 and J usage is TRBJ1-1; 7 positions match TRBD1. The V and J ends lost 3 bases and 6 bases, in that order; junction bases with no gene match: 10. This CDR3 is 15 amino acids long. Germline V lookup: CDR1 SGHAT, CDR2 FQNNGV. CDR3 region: CASSFFLTGASEAFF. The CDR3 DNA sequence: TGTGCCAGCAGCTTCTTTTTAACAGGGGCGTCTGAAGCTTTCTTT.

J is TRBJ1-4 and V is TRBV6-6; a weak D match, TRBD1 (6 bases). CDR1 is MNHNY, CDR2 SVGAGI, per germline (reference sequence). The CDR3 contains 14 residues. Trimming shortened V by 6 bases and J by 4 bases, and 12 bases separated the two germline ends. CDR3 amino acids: CASRAGQNNEKLFF. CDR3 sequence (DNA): TGTGCCAGCAGAGCCGGACAGAATAATGAAAAACTGTTTTTT.

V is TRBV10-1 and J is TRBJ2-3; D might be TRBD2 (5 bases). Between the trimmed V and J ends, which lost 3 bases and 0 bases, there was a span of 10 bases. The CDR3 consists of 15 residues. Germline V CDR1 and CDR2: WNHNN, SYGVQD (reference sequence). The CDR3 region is CASSEAGLSTDTQYF. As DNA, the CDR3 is TGCGCCAGCAGTGAAGCCGGACTGAGCACAGATACGCAGTATTTT.

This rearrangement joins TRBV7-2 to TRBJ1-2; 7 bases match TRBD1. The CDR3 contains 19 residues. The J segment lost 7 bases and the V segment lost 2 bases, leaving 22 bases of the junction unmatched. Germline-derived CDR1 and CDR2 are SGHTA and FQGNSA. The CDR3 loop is CASSLQSRLTGLSLGGYTF. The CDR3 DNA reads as TGTGCCAGCAGCTTACAATCCCGGTTGACAGGGCTTTCGCTGGGTGGCTACACCTTC.

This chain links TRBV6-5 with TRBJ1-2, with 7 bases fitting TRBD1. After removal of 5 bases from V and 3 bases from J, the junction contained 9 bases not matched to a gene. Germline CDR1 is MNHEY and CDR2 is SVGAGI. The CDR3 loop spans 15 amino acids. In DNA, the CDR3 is TGTGCCAGCAGTCTACACCGGGACAGTCACTATGGCTACACCTTC. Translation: CASSLHRDSHYGYTF.